Each of the 25 T cell receptor beta chains below was sequenced from the same sample in a study of T cell repertoires in cytomegalovirus infection. TCRdb recomputed calls from the reads with MiXCR, one row per CDR3 protein. The top ten clones hold approximately 2.4% of a sample with hundreds of thousands of distinct CDR3 sequences, roughly a tenth of them seen once. What was sequenced was PBMCs. The receptors stem from a human donor in good health (CMV status not recorded). Some clones in this sample may be carry-over from other donors' samples.

This clonotype was detected only a few times. The CDR3 here is CASSLSMAGRYEQFF. In DNA form, the CDR3 reads TGCGCCAGCAGCTTGAGTATGGCAGGGAGGTATGAGCAGTTCTTC. The V gene is TRBV5-1, the J gene TRBJ2-1; D is perhaps TRBD2 (6 bases). Trimming shortened V by 1 base and J by 8 bases, and 16 bases separated the two germline ends. CDR1 is SGHRS, CDR2 YFSETQ, per germline. This CDR3 contains 15 residues.

This rearrangement joins TRBV6-4 to TRBJ1-2, with 10 bases that match TRBD1. Trimming at V came to 3 bases and at J to 2 bases, leaving 3 bases not matched to a gene. Germline lookup yields CDR1 MRHNA and CDR2 SNTAGT. This CDR3 contains 15 residues. The CDR3: CASSEGQGLNYGYTF. CDR3 DNA sequence: TGTGCCAGCAGTGAGGGACAGGGGCTAAACTATGGCTACACCTTC.

There are many counts of this clonotype. The V and J genes are TRBV3-1 and TRBJ1-4; TRBD1 matches at 8 bases. With V trimmed by 1 base and J by 7 bases, 2 bases remained unmatched. Germline V gene sequence: CDR1 LGHDT, CDR2 YNNKEL (reference sequence). This CDR3 region has 14 residues. CDR3 residues: CASSQGTGGEKLFF. The CDR3, as DNA: TGTGCCAGCAGCCAAGGTACAGGGGGTGAAAAACTGTTTTTT.

This clonotype was found a few times. The chain uses TRBV29-1 and TRBJ2-1, with D hard to call. Trimming cost V 1 base and J 0 bases, with 10 bases left between them. Germline-derived CDR1 and CDR2 are SQVTM and ANQGSEA. The CDR3 runs 15 residues. The CDR3 is CSVEGTTSSYNEQFF. DNA of the CDR3: TGCAGCGTTGAAGGAACTACCAGCTCCTACAATGAGCAGTTCTTC.

This chain links TRBV28 with TRBJ2-7, with TRBD1 matching 8 bases. The CDR3 consists of 14 residues. The germline V gene has CDR1 MDHEN and CDR2 SYDVKM. V lost 5 bases, J lost 6 bases, and 9 bases stayed unmatched. The CDR3 protein is CASSPTTGVGEQYV. DNA for the CDR3: TGTGCCAGCAGTCCGACGACAGGGGTGGGCGAGCAGTACGTC.

This clonotype showed up just a few times. V and J are TRBV7-3 and TRBJ2-1; 10 bases are shared with TRBD2. Germline V gene data show CDR1 as SGHTA and CDR2 as FQGTGA. The CDR3 runs 16 residues. Germline trimming cut 1 base from V and 2 bases from J; bases unmatched to any gene: 2. The CDR3 DNA follows: TGTGCCAGCAGCTTAAATAGCGGGGGGCCCTACAATGAGCAGTTCTTC. Translated: CASSLNSGGPYNEQFF.

The sample holds many counts of this clonotype. V usage is TRBV12-3 or TRBV12-4 and J usage is TRBJ2-3; 9 bases fit TRBD2. The CDR3 contains 15 residues. V was pared by 6 bases and J by 3 bases, with 7 bases of the junction left unmatched. The CDR3 DNA reads TGTGCCAGCAGCTTTAGCGGGGGCGCGACAGATACGCAGTATTTT. The encoded protein is CASSFSGGATDTQYF.

This clonotype was seen many times. This chain links TRBV7-2 with TRBJ2-2, with D uncertain. V lost 2 bases to trimming and J lost 3 bases, with 7 bases between them. The CDR3 loop spans 14 amino acids. The germline V gene encodes CDR1 SGHTA and CDR2 FQGNSA. The CDR3 region is CASSLFWDTGELFF. CDR3 bases: TGTGCCAGCAGCTTATTTTGGGACACCGGGGAGCTGTTTTTT.

The rearrangement uses TRBV10-3 and TRBJ2-3, with D perhaps matching TRBD1 (5 bases). CDR3 length equals 11 residues. CDR1 and CDR2 (germline): ENHRY, SYGVKD. Trimming left V 10 bases short and J 6 bases short, with 11 bases between. The CDR3 loop is CATNSGDTQYF. CDR3 DNA: TGTGCCACCAATTCAGGGGATACGCAGTATTTT.

Of note for this clonotype: A junction end diverges from the germline sequence, so it may reflect a read error. The chain uses TRBV29-1 and TRBJ1-1; D is unclear. Germline CDR1 SQVTM, CDR2 ANQGSEA. The CDR3 contains 12 residues. In nucleotides, the CDR3 is TGCAGCGCTGAAGTGGGGTTCACTGAAGCTTTCTTT. This gives the protein CSAEVGFTEAFF.

This clonotype was found many times. The chain joins TRBV7-3 to TRBJ1-6, with D hard to call. The V and J ends lost 1 base and 9 bases respectively, with 13 bases between them. The CDR3 sequence is 15 residues long. Germline CDR1 is SGHTA and CDR2 is FQGTGA. The CDR3, as DNA: TGTGCCAGCAGCTTAAGTCCGGTTTCGGCTTCACCCCTCCACTTT. As protein: CASSLSPVSASPLHF.

This clonotype was counted many times. The rearrangement links TRBV6-1 to TRBJ2-1, with 7 bases that match TRBD2. J lost 3 bases, V lost 1 base, and 6 bases had no gene match. Germline V CDR1 and CDR2: MNHNS, SASEGT. The CDR3 spans 16 residues. The CDR3 nucleotides read TGTGCCAGCAGTGAAGAGGGGTGGGGGGGCTACAATGAGCAGTTCTTC. Protein sequence: CASSEEGWGGYNEQFF.

This clonotype was found many times. The chain employs TRBV5-5 and TRBJ2-7; weak D call: TRBD2 (6 bases). CDR1 SGHKS and CDR2 YYEKEE come from the germline V gene (reference sequence). The germline V and J ends were trimmed by 3 bases and 0 bases, with 7 bases remaining between them. This CDR3 has 13 residues. As DNA, the CDR3 is TGTGCCAGCAGCTGGGGGGTCTCCTACGAGCAGTACGTC. The encoded protein is CASSWGVSYEQYV.

This clonotype was recorded many times. The gene calls are TRBV20-1 and TRBJ2-3; 10 bases match TRBD1. V shed 1 base and J 2 bases; nucleotides not matched to a gene: 9. The CDR3 length is 17 residues. Germline values: CDR1 DFQATT, CDR2 SNEGSKA (reference sequence). The CDR3 loop reads CSARASDRGRITDTQYF. The CDR3 region has the DNA TGCAGTGCTAGAGCCTCTGACAGGGGGCGTATCACAGATACGCAGTATTTT.

The V gene is TRBV28, the J gene TRBJ1-6, with TRBD1 matching 8 bases. J was trimmed by 9 bases and V by 4 bases; bases with no gene match: 5. Germline CDR1 MDHEN, CDR2 SYDVKM. The CDR3 contains 14 residues. CDR3 sequence (DNA): TGTGCCAGCAGTTCAACAGGGGGTAGTTCACCCCTCCACTTT. Protein product: CASSSTGGSSPLHF.

J is TRBJ2-3 and V is TRBV2; D gene ambiguous. This CDR3 has 11 amino acids. V lost 2 bases and J 6 bases, leaving 3 bases between the germline ends. The germline V gene encodes CDR1 SNHLY and CDR2 FYNNEI. The CDR3 loop reads CASSEMDTQYF. For the CDR3, the DNA is TGTGCCAGCAGTGAAATGGATACGCAGTATTTT.

This clonotype was seen many times. V is TRBV15 and J is TRBJ2-7, with TRBD2 matching over 8 bases. In germline, CDR1 is LNHNV, CDR2 YYDKDF (reference sequence). Germline trimming cut 8 bases from V and 3 bases from J; bases unmatched to any gene: 12. The CDR3 loop spans 15 amino acids. CDR3 sequence (DNA): TGTGCCACCGCCCCGGCACTAGCGGCTTTCTACGAGCAGTACTTC. Translation gives CATAPALAAFYEQYF.

This rearrangement joins TRBV2 to TRBJ1-3; D possibly corresponds to TRBD1 (6 bases). The CDR3 sequence is 18 residues long. V lost 4 bases and J lost 2, with 21 bases in between. From germline, CDR1 is SNHLY and CDR2 FYNNEI. The CDR3 spells CASSAGSRGPAAGNTIYF. DNA of the CDR3: TGTGCCAGCAGTGCGGGTTCGCGGGGGCCCGCCGCTGGAAACACCATATATTTT.

Comments on this clonotype: At one of its ends the junction is not consistent with the germline gene, which may arise from a read error. The V and J genes are TRBV29-1 and TRBJ2-6; TRBD2 is a possible D gene (7 bases). CDR1 is SQVTM, CDR2 ANQGSEA, per germline. This CDR3 comprises 16 residues. The CDR3 spells CSVTEGGMSGANILTF. CDR3 in DNA: TGCAGCGTCACAGAGGGGGGCATGAGCGGGGCCAACATCCTGACTTTC.

This clonotype was found a few times. The chain combines TRBV28 with TRBJ1-2; 7 bases map to TRBD1. Per the germline V gene, CDR1 is MDHEN and CDR2 is SYDVKM. V was pared by 4 bases and J by 8 bases, with 10 bases of the junction left unmatched. The CDR3 length is 14 residues. CDR3 coding DNA: TGTGCCAGCAGTTCGGGGAGAGGGGGCAGGGGCTACACCTTC. Amino acid sequence: CASSSGRGGRGYTF.

This clonotype was counted only a few times. This chain links TRBV2 with TRBJ2-1, with 8 nucleotides matching TRBD2. V lost 8 bases and J lost 3; bases outside the gene matches: 3. The CDR3 has 13 residues. Germline-derived CDR1 and CDR2 are SNHLY and FYNNEI. DNA for the CDR3: TGTGCCAGCGTCGGGGGGGACTACAATGAGCAGTTCTTC. This encodes CASVGGDYNEQFF.

This clonotype was observed a single time. A read error may be the cause here, since a much bigger clone is one base away. The chain is built from TRBV19 and TRBJ1-5, with D hard to call. The CDR3 has 13 amino acids. Germline V gene data show CDR1 as LNHDA and CDR2 as SQIVND (reference sequence). This chain's CDR3 is CASSIEATQPQRF. Here the CDR3 DNA reads TGTGCCAGTAGTATTGAGGCCACTCAGCCCCAGCGTTTT.

This clonotype was recorded at least ten times. The chain carries TRBV6-1 and TRBJ2-5, with D hard to call. The V gene's germline CDR1 is MNHNS and CDR2 SASEGT. The CDR3 consists of 16 residues. V dropped 4 bases and J dropped 2 bases, with 17 bases sitting between them. The CDR3 reads CASSVYVKAAQETQYF. The CDR3 DNA sequence: TGTGCCAGCAGTGTGTACGTAAAGGCTGCACAAGAGACCCAGTACTTC.

This clonotype was found a few times. The rearrangement joins TRBV28 to TRBJ2-1, with TRBD2 identical over 12 bases. The CDR3 has 16 amino acids. Trimming took 3 bases from V and 5 from J; bases not matched to a gene: 5. Germline V gene lookup returns CDR1 MDHEN and CDR2 SYDVKM. In nucleotides, the CDR3 is TGTGCCAGCAGTTTCCCTCTAGCGGGGGGGCACAATGAGCAGTTCTTC. Translated: CASSFPLAGGHNEQFF.

This clonotype was seen ten or more times. The CDR3 sequence is CASSSGLDETQYF. The CDR3 DNA sequence: TGTGCCAGCAGTTCGGGACTAGATGAGACCCAGTACTTC. The chain couples TRBV6-2 or TRBV6-3 to TRBJ2-5; 8 positions agree with TRBD2. The CDR3 contains 13 residues. CDR1 and CDR2 (germline): MNHEY, SVGEGT. The V gene end was trimmed by 4 bases and the J gene end by 5 bases; junction bases not matched to a gene: 3.